This T cell receptor beta chain is drawn from a study of shared clonotypes between healthy human individuals. Study conclusions and caveats: Relative to memory subsets, naive subsets generally showed larger estimated richness.

This CDR3 spans 14 amino acids. Germline V gene data show CDR1 as SGHRS and CDR2 as YFSETQ. Trimming cost V 0 bases and J 6 bases, with 10 bases left between them. The naive CD8 fraction comprised CD45RO-negative cells positively selected for CCR7 and excluded terminally differentiated effector memory CD45RA+ cells. TCRdb's table, derived via immunoSEQ multiplex PCR, lists solely in-frame clones and lacks some. Of almost 700,000 clones listed, around 92% are singletons. A note on this clone: Antigen: not known.

The chain recombines TRBV5-1 with TRBJ2-1, with D perhaps TRBD1 (6 bases). The clonotype comes from a man aged 25 to 40 in good health. Material for sequencing was naive CD8+ T cells sorted from blood. Written as DNA, the CDR3 is TGCGCCAGCAGCTTGGGACAGGCCGGCAATGAGCAGTTCTTC. Translated: CASSLGQAGNEQFF.